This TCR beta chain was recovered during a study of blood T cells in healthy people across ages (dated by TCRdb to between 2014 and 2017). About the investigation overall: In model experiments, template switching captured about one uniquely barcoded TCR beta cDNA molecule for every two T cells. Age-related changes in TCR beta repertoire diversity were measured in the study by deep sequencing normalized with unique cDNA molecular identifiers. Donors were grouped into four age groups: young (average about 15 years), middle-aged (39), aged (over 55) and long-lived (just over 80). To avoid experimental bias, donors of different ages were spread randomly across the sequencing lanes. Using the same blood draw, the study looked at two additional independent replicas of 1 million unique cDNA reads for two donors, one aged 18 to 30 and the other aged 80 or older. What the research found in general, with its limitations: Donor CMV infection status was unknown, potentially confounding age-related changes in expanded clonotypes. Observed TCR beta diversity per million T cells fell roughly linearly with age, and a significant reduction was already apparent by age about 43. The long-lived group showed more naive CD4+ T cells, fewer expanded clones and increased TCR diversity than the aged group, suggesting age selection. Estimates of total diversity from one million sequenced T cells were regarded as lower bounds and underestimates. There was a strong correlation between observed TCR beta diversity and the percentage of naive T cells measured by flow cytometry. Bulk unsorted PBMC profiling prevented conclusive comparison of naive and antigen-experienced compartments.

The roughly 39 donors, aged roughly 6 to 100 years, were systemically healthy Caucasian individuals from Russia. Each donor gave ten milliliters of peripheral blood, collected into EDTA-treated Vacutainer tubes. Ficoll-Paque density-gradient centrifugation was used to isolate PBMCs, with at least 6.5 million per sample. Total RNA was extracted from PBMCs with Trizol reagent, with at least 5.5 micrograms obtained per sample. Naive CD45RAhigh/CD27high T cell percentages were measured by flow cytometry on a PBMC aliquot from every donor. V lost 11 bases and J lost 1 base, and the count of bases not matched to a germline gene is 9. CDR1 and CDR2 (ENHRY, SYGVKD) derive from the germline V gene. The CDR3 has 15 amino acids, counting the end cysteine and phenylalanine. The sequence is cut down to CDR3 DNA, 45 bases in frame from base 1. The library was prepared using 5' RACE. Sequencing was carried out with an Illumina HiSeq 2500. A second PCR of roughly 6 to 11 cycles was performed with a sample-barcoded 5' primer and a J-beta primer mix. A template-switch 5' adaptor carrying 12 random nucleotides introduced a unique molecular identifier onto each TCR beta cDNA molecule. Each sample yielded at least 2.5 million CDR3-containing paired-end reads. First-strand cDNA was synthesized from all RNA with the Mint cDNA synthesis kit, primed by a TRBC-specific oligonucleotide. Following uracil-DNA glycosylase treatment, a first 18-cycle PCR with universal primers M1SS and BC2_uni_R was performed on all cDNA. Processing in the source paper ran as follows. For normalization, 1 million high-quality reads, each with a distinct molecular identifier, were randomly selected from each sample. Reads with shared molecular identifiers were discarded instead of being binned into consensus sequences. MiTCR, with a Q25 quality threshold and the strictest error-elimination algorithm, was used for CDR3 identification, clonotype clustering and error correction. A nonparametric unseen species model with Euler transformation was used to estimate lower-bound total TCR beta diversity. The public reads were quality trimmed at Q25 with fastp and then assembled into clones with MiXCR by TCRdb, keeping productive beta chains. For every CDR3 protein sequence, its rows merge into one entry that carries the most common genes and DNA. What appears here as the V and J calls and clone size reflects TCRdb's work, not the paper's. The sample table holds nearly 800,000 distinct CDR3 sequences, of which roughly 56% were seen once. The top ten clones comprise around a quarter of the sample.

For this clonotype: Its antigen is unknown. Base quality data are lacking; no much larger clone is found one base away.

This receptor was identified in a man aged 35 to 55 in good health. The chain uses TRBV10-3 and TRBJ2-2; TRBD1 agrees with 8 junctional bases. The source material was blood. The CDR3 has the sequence CAVSSDRENTGELFF. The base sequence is TGTGCCGTCTCCTCGGACAGGGAGAACACCGGGGAGCTGTTTTTT.